A selection of T cell receptor beta chains follows, all from one sample in a study of CD4 and CD8 cells across lung adenocarcinoma regions. TCRdb used MiXCR to reprocess the PCR reads, holding one entry per CDR3 protein. The sample includes 8,400 or so distinct CDR3 sequences, roughly 45% of them seen just once. The sequencing input was CD4+ T cells from the margin of a lung tumor. These receptors were obtained from a female donor with lung adenocarcinoma. The CD4 and CD8 labels of this study may be unreliable. The CDR3 runs from the conserved cysteine through the conserved F or W. The D gene is left open where the match is weak. Where a row states a size, it is once, few, many or the class of an expanded clone; other rows omit it.

V gene	D gene	CDR3 length	J gene	clone size	CDR3 DNA	CDR3 protein
TRBV12-3/TRBV12-4	TRBD2	14	TRBJ2-1	once	TGTGCCATCCAGCTAGCGGGCGCCTACAATGAGCAGTTCTTC	CAIQLAGAYNEQFF
TRBV27	TRBD1	16	TRBJ2-3	large	TGTGCCAGCAGATTTAAGGGGACAGGCGTAACAGATACGCAGTATTTT	CASRFKGTGVTDTQYF
TRBV6-5	TRBD2	15	TRBJ2-3	-	TGTGCCAGGGGTTACGGGGGGTTTGGCCAAGAGACGCAGTATTTC	CARGYGGFGQETQYF
TRBV7-2	-	14	TRBJ2-2	medium-sized	TGTGCCAGCAGCTTAGTTAGCGGAACCGGGGAGCTGTTTTTT	CASSLVSGTGELFF
TRBV11-3	TRBD1	16	TRBJ2-7	medium-sized	TGTGCCAGCAGCTTAGATTATGAGACAGGGGCGTACGAGCAGTACTTC	CASSLDYETGAYEQYF
TRBV11-3	-	12	TRBJ2-5	-	TGTGCCAGCAGCTTATCGGGGGAGACCCAGTACTTC	CASSLSGETQYF
TRBV10-2	-	15	TRBJ2-2	-	TGCGCCAGCAGTGCTAGGGGGGGGAGCTCAGGGGAGCAGTTTTTT	CASSARGGSSGEQFF
TRBV6-1	-	10	TRBJ2-7	many	TGTGCCGGGCCAGTCGGAGAGCAGTACTTC	CAGPVGEQYF
TRBV7-2	-	15	TRBJ2-1	-	TGTGCCAGCAGCTTGGGGCTGGGTACCAACAACGATCAGTTCTTC	CASSLGLGTNNDQFF
TRBV6-1	-	11	TRBJ1-1	-	TGTGCCAGCAACCGGGGTGCTGAAGCTTTCTTT	CASNRGAEAFF
TRBV12-3/TRBV12-4	-	14	TRBJ2-3	-	TGTGCCAGCAGTTTGAGCAGGGGCGACGATACGCAGTATTTT	CASSLSRGDDTQYF
TRBV6-4	-	15	TRBJ2-1	-	TGTGCCAGCAGCGACCGACAGGACTCCTACAATGAGCAGTTCTTC	CASSDRQDSYNEQFF
TRBV7-2	-	15	TRBJ2-7	-	TGTGCCAGCAGCTTAGAGCAGGGCGGTATGGTCGAGCAGTACTTC	CASSLEQGGMVEQYF
TRBV6-2/TRBV6-3	TRBD1	15	TRBJ2-1	-	TGTGCCAGCAGCAAGGTAGGGACAGGCTACAATGAGCAGTTCTTC	CASSKVGTGYNEQFF
TRBV6-1	-	14	TRBJ2-1	few	TGTGCCAGCAGTGAGGGACAACAAAACAATGAGCAGTTCTTC	CASSEGQQNNEQFF
TRBV6-5	-	15	TRBJ2-3	few	TGTGCCAGCAGTTACTCCGGGGGCCCAGGGGATACGCAGTATTTT	CASSYSGGPGDTQYF
TRBV30	-	14	TRBJ2-1	-	TGTGCCTGGGAAAGGGGGCTAGCGGTCAATGAGCAGTTCTTC	CAWERGLAVNEQFF